What follows are 5 T cell receptor beta chains derived from one specimen sequenced in a study of cytomegalovirus exposure and HLA in healthy donors. PCR employed 60 Vbeta and 13 Jbeta primers. The data were produced by immunoSEQ multiplex PCR, yet TCRdb's version contains in-frame clones alone and is incomplete. The table includes about 160,000 clones, around 77% detected once. What was sequenced was PBMCs. Receptors were obtained from a woman aged 25 to 39 in good health and CMV-seronegative.

V gene TRBV19 combines with J gene TRBJ1-1; D perhaps matches TRBD1 (6 bases). V dropped 5 bases and J dropped 0 bases, with 22 bases sitting between them. The CDR3 has 18 residues. The germline V gene has CDR1 LNHDA and CDR2 SQIVND (reference sequence). DNA of the CDR3: TGTGCCAGTAGTTTGAGACAGGCTGTTGGGTATATGAACACTGAAGCTTTCTTT. Translated, it gives CASSLRQAVGYMNTEAFF.

The CDR3 DNA reads as TGTGCCAGCAGTTACCGCGGGGGGGCGAGTTACGAGCAGTACTTC. Protein product: CASSYRGGASYEQYF. This chain connects TRBV6-6 to TRBJ2-7, with TRBD2 matching over 9 bases. V lost 2 bases, J lost 4 bases, and 6 bases stayed unmatched. The CDR3 totals 15 residues. Germline values: CDR1 MNHNY, CDR2 SVGAGI (reference sequence).

The V and J genes are TRBV15 and TRBJ2-3; D is unclear. The CDR3 sequence is 21 residues long. Trimming pared 1 base from V and 0 bases from J, leaving 26 bases between. Germline CDR1 is LNHNV and CDR2 is YYDKDF (reference sequence). DNA for the CDR3: TGTGCCACCAGCAGAGTCCCGCGGAAATTTTTCCACTCCTCTAGCACAGATACGCAGTATTTT. This translates into CATSRVPRKFFHSSSTDTQYF. Filled out from reference TRBV15 and TRBJ2-3, the complete variable domain reads DAMVIQNPRYQVTQFGKPVTLSCSQTLNHNVMYWYQQKSSQAPKLLFHYYDKDFNNEADTPDNFQSRRPNTSFCFLDIRSPGLGDTAMYLCATSRVPRKFFHSSSTDTQYFGPGTRLTVL.

The chain combines TRBV7-9 with TRBJ1-5; TRBD1 matches 7 bases. This CDR3 is 16 amino acids long. J lost 9 bases, V lost 5 bases, and 16 bases had no gene match. Germline CDR1 and CDR2: SEHNR and FQNEAQ (reference sequence). CDR3 region: CASSRDRAPTQGPQHF. The DNA of the CDR3 is TGTGCCAGCAGCCGTGACAGGGCCCCAACCCAGGGGCCCCAGCATTTT. Full variable domain (outside the CDR3, taken from reference TRBV7-9 and TRBJ1-5): DTGVSQNPRHKITKRGQNVTFRCDPISEHNRLYWYRQTLGQGPEFLTYFQNEAQLEKSRLLSDRFSAERPKGSFSTLEIQRTEQGDSAMYLCASSRDRAPTQGPQHFGDGTRLSIL.

This chain joins TRBV2 and TRBJ2-7, with TRBD2 as a possible D gene (5 bases). From germline, CDR1 is SNHLY and CDR2 FYNNEI. With 6 bases removed from V and 1 base from J, the gap between germline ends came to 13 bases. The CDR3 covers 14 residues. The CDR3 region is CASSRGPLSYEQYF. CDR3 nucleotides: TGTGCCAGCAGCCGCGGGCCGCTGTCCTACGAGCAGTACTTC.